This is a list of T cell receptor beta chains from one sample in a study of OX40 agonist ivuxolimab in advanced cancers. Clones were sequenced by immunoSEQ multiplex PCR, and TCRdb holds only the in-frame ones, with some missing. Of 80,000 or so clones listed, roughly 86% are singletons. The specimen was CD4+ or CD8+ T cells sorted from blood, collected in a trial of the OX40 agonist ivuxolimab. The receptors originated from an adult with an advanced solid tumor such as melanoma, head and neck, liver or kidney cancer. Each CDR3 is given with its conserved first and last residue. A D gene is named only where the DNA matches it firmly. Clone size is given for some rows only: seen once, a few or many times, or a class if the clone is expanded.

clone size,D gene,J gene,V gene,CDR3 protein,CDR3 DNA
-,-,TRBJ1-6,TRBV6-5,CASSLGSSYNSPLHF,TGTGCCAGCAGTTTGGGTAGCTCCTATAATTCACCCCTCCACTTT
-,-,TRBJ2-5,TRBV5-1,CASSAQGTYQETQYF,TGCGCCAGCAGCGCACAGGGGACTTACCAAGAGACCCAGTACTTC
-,-,TRBJ1-5,TRBV29-1,CSVGARNQPQHF,TGCAGCGTTGGCGCCCGCAATCAGCCCCAGCATTTT
-,-,TRBJ1-3,TRBV19,CASSKPGLISGNTIYF,TGTGCCAGTAGTAAGCCGGGACTGATCTCTGGAAACACCATATATTTT
-,-,TRBJ1-5,TRBV10-3,CAISESIGRGTNLNQPQHF,TGTGCCATCAGTGAGTCTATCGGCCGTGGGACAAACCTAAATCAGCCCCAGCATTTT
-,-,TRBJ1-3,TRBV20-1,CSASDGNTIYF,TGCAGTGCTAGTGACGGAAACACCATATATTTT
-,-,TRBJ1-4,TRBV5-8,CASSPLDVNEKLFF,TGTGCCAGCAGCCCCTTGGACGTAAATGAAAAACTGTTTTTT
-,TRBD2,TRBJ2-1,TRBV9,CASSVVAGGPRNEQFF,TGTGCCAGCAGCGTAGTGGCGGGAGGGCCTAGGAATGAGCAGTTCTTC
-,-,TRBJ2-1,TRBV9,CASSAIGLGGQFF,TGTGCCAGCAGCGCCATAGGACTAGGGGGGCAGTTCTTC
-,-,TRBJ2-2,TRBV14,CASSKRASNTGELFF,TGTGCCAGCTCCAAGCGGGCTTCAAACACCGGGGAGCTGTTTTTT
-,TRBD1,TRBJ2-6,TRBV18,CASSRGQGPSGANVLTF,TGTGCCAGCTCACGGGGACAGGGCCCCTCTGGGGCCAACGTCCTGACTTTC
few,-,TRBJ1-2,TRBV27,CASSLLRHGGYTF,TGTGCCAGCAGTTTGTTACGGCATGGGGGCTACACCTTC
-,-,TRBJ2-2,TRBV5-4,CASSLGGAGTGELFF,TGTGCCAGCAGCTTGGGTGGGGCTGGTACCGGGGAGCTGTTTTTT
-,-,TRBJ1-1,TRBV29-1,CSVSDRNTEAFF,TGCAGCGTCTCGGACAGGAACACTGAAGCTTTCTTT
-,-,TRBJ1-2,TRBV29-1,CTGGDYGYTF,TGCACCGGAGGGGACTATGGCTACACCTTC
-,-,TRBJ1-5,TRBV6-1,CASSGRIMRGDVQPQHF,TGTGCCAGCAGTGGCCGAATCATGCGGGGCGATGTGCAGCCCCAGCATTTT
-,-,TRBJ2-5,TRBV5-5,CASRRSQGPETQYF,TGTGCCAGCCGCCGTAGCCAGGGGCCAGAGACCCAGTACTTC
-,TRBD1,TRBJ1-3,TRBV5-1,CASSLGQGGAGNTIYF,TGCGCCAGCAGCTTGGGGCAGGGGGGAGCTGGAAACACCATATATTTT
-,-,TRBJ1-2,TRBV6-5,CASSTGFAGYTF,TGTGCCAGCAGTACAGGGTTCGCTGGCTACACCTTC
few,-,TRBJ1-1,TRBV5-1,CASSLHSSGTMNTEAFF,TGCGCCAGCAGCTTGCACAGCTCGGGGACCATGAACACTGAAGCTTTCTTT
-,-,TRBJ2-7,TRBV2,CASGGTFSYEQYF,TGTGCCAGCGGCGGGACTTTTTCCTACGAGCAGTACTTC
-,-,TRBJ1-6,TRBV21-1,CASSKRTGLSNSPLHF,TGTGCCAGCAGCAAACGGACGGGGCTGTCGAATTCACCCCTCCACTTT
-,-,TRBJ1-2,TRBV2,CASSSGRSNYGYTF,TGTGCCAGCAGTTCGGGACGGTCTAACTATGGCTACACCTTC
-,-,TRBJ2-5,TRBV11-2,CASSPWGQTQYF,TGTGCCAGCAGCCCCTGGGGGCAGACCCAATACTTC
-,-,TRBJ1-5,TRBV19,CASTRRESREEQPQHF,TGTGCCAGTACCCGAAGGGAGTCCAGGGAAGAACAGCCCCAGCATTTT
once,-,TRBJ1-2,TRBV6-5,CASSYSVRDYGYTF,TGTGCCAGCAGTTACTCTGTCAGAGATTATGGCTACACCTTC
-,-,TRBJ2-5,TRBV15,CATSRGRLETQYF,TGTGCCACCAGCAGAGGGCGCCTAGAGACCCAGTACTTC
-,-,TRBJ1-2,TRBV11-2,CASSLDHGDRGYTF,TGTGCCAGCAGCTTAGATCACGGGGATCGCGGCTACACCTTC
-,-,TRBJ1-3,TRBV28,CASSPGGTVSSGNTIYF,TGTGCCAGCAGTCCGGGTGGGACGGTGAGCTCTGGAAACACCATATATTTT
-,-,TRBJ1-2,TRBV23-1,CASSLGRRPTWGYTF,TGCGCCAGCAGCCTCGGGAGGAGACCCACATGGGGCTACACCTTC
once,-,TRBJ2-2,TRBV19,CASSVLAGGAGELFF,TGTGCCAGTAGTGTTCTGGCAGGTGGGGCCGGGGAGCTGTTTTTT
-,-,TRBJ2-7,TRBV4-1,CASSRHGGQDYEQYF,TGCGCCAGCAGCCGCCACGGCGGGCAGGACTACGAGCAGTACTTC